This T cell receptor beta chain originates from a study of human CD4 T cells and Enterobacteriaceae. Whole-study findings and limits: In the top 5%: 11 of 19 and about 65% of the roughly 30 cross-reactive clonotypes.

Sorting took every CD4+ cell except CD45RA+CCR7+CD95- naive cells, reaching over 95% purity. Positive selection with CD4 and CD14 microbeads isolated CD4+ T cells and monocytes. Before sorting, cells positive for CD8, CD14, CD16, CD56, CD19 or bright CD25 were removed. Of note for this clone: The antigen is undetermined.

There are 13 residues in the CDR3. Ex vivo total memory CD4+ samples were deeply sequenced, detecting one cell in 200,000. Sequencing used immunoSEQ multiplex PCR; TCRdb keeps in-frame clones, though not all of them. The table has under 35,000 clones, almost 85% seen once. The sequence was collected from a human donor in good health. The chain combines TRBV1 with TRBJ2-1. TRBV1 is shown as a pseudogene. Specimen: memory CD4+ T cells from blood. CDR3 nucleotides: TGCACCAGCCACCGGGACCAACACAATGAGCAGTTCTTC. This sequence encodes CTSHRDQHNEQFF.